A single sample gave rise to the 18 T cell receptor beta chains below, sequenced in a study of Ad26.COV2.S vaccination and SARS-CoV-2 variants. Generated by immunoSEQ multiplex PCR, the TCRdb table keeps only in-frame clones and is missing some. Of about 680,000 clones in the sample, roughly 90% are singletons; the top ten hold approximately 1.5%. Treatment noted: about 20 received Ad26.COV2.S at low or high dose, single or two shots; several received placebo; per-sample allocation not given. The samples were gathered on day 63 after the first injection of vaccine or placebo. The input for sequencing was peripheral blood, taken in a trial of Ad26.COV2.S vaccine versus placebo. The receptors stem from a person between 18 and 65 years old who received the Ad26.COV2.S COVID-19 vaccine or a placebo.

The chain couples TRBV5-6 to TRBJ1-6, with 7 bases fitting TRBD1. This CDR3 spans 16 amino acids. V trimming: 0 bases; J trimming: 2 bases; junction bases outside the gene matches: 2. CDR1 and CDR2 from the germline V gene are SGHDT and YYEEEE. The CDR3 loop reads CASSLDRGAYNSPLHF. In nucleotides, the CDR3 is TGTGCCAGCAGCTTGGACAGGGGCGCCTATAATTCACCCCTCCACTTT.

The CDR3 loop is CASSQGGPYGYTF. The CDR3 DNA reads as TGCGCCAGCAGCCAAGGAGGACCCTATGGCTACACCTTC. The rearrangement joins TRBV4-1 to TRBJ1-2; D remains ambiguous. The V gene's germline CDR1 is MGHRA and CDR2 YSYEKL. The CDR3 has 13 residues. Between the trimmed V and J ends, which lost 1 base and 4 bases, there was a span of 7 bases.

J is TRBJ2-1 and V is TRBV5-8, with 10 bases aligning to TRBD2. This CDR3 contains 18 residues. J gave up 1 base and V 0 bases, and 7 bases lay outside the gene matches. Germline CDR1 is SGHTS and CDR2 is YDEGEE. Here the CDR3 DNA reads TGTGCCAGCAGCTTGGGGACTAGCGGCTATGCTTCCTACAATGAGCAGTTCTTC. It codes for CASSLGTSGYASYNEQFF.

The chain employs TRBV5-4 and TRBJ2-4; 7 bases align to TRBD1. J lost 5 bases, V lost 0 bases, and 2 bases had no gene match. The CDR3 is made up of 14 amino acids. Looked up from germline, CDR1 is SGHNT and CDR2 is YYREEE (reference sequence). CDR3 DNA: TGTGCCAGCAGCTTGGGGGGGACAGAAAACATTCAGTACTTC. Translation: CASSLGGTENIQYF.

The chain combines TRBV12-5 with TRBJ1-2; weak D call: TRBD1 (5 bases). The CDR3 extends over 15 amino acids. Germline CDR1 is LGHNT and CDR2 is FRNRAP. Trimming removed 6 bases at V and 4 bases at J, with 18 bases between. CDR3 sequence reads: CASGDDLGAPYGYTF. CDR3 DNA sequence: TGTGCTAGTGGGGACGATCTCGGGGCCCCCTATGGCTACACCTTC.

The V call is TRBV4-2, the J call TRBJ2-1; TRBD2 matches 13 bases. V lost 0 bases, J lost 7 bases, and 6 bases stayed unmatched. CDR1 and CDR2 from the germline V gene are LGHNA and YNFKEQ. The CDR3 extends over 17 amino acids. The CDR3: CASSQDLLGLAGNEQFF. Here the CDR3 DNA reads TGTGCCAGCAGCCAAGATCTGCTGGGACTAGCGGGGAATGAGCAGTTCTTC.

Worth noting for this clone: This sample includes further DNA sequences coding for the same CDR3. The V and J genes are TRBV18 and TRBJ2-7, with 7 bases fitting TRBD1. There are 13 residues in the CDR3. Germline assignment: CDR1 KGHSH and CDR2 LQKENI. Trimming removed 3 bases from V and 3 bases from J; junction bases left unmatched: 2. The DNA of the CDR3 is TGTGCCAGCTCACCCCGGGACAGCTACGAGCAGTACTTC. Amino acids: CASSPRDSYEQYF.

The chain employs TRBV6-6 and TRBJ1-4, with 9 bases aligning to TRBD1. Germline V gives CDR1 MNHNY, CDR2 SVGAGI (reference sequence). The CDR3 consists of 15 residues. After removal of 4 bases from V and 5 bases from J, the junction contained 5 bases not matched to a gene. The CDR3 region has the DNA TGTGCCAGCAGTTTCGAGGGGACAGGGAATGAAAAACTGTTTTTT. Protein: CASSFEGTGNEKLFF.

This clone showed up just once. V usage is TRBV12-3 or TRBV12-4 and J usage is TRBJ1-1, with TRBD1 matching 7 bases. V lost 7 bases, J lost 4 bases, and 6 bases stayed unmatched. The CDR3 spans 13 residues. CDR3 sequence: CASTKGAATEAFF. The CDR3 DNA sequence: TGTGCCAGCACCAAGGGGGCGGCCACTGAAGCTTTCTTT.

V and J are TRBV5-6 and TRBJ2-3; D gene ambiguous. CDR3 length: 13 amino acids. Germline CDR1 SGHDT, CDR2 YYEEEE. V lost 3 bases and J lost 1, with 6 bases in between. The CDR3 loop reads CASSSTGTDTQYF. The CDR3, as DNA: TGTGCCAGCAGCTCTACAGGCACAGATACGCAGTATTTT. The full variable domain, its missing parts supplied by reference TRBV5-6 and TRBJ2-3, is DAGVTQSPTHLIKTRGQQVTLRCSPKSGHDTVSWYQQALGQGPQFIFQYYEEEERQRGNFPDRFSGHQFPNYSSELNVNALLLGDSALYLCASSSTGTDTQYFGPGTRLTVL.

A single count supports this clone. The chain is built from TRBV6-2 or TRBV6-3 and TRBJ2-7; the match to TRBD1 covers 12 bases. The CDR3 is made up of 14 amino acids. The J segment lost 6 bases and the V segment lost 2 bases, leaving 2 bases of the junction unmatched. The V gene's germline CDR1 is MNHEY and CDR2 SVGEGT. The CDR3 loop reads CASSYGTGGAEQYF. CDR3 nucleotides: TGTGCCAGCAGTTACGGGACAGGGGGCGCCGAGCAGTACTTC.

The chain is built from TRBV2 and TRBJ2-1; D may be TRBD1 or TRBD2 (6 bases each). The CDR3 contains 13 residues. The ends were cut back, 11 bases at V and 2 bases at J, with 13 bases in the middle. CDR1 and CDR2 from the germline V gene are SNHLY and FYNNEI. The CDR3 sequence is CAPRRDTYNEQFF. The CDR3 DNA reads TGTGCCCCCCGGAGGGACACCTACAATGAGCAGTTCTTC.

The chain is built from TRBV19 and TRBJ1-4, with 9 bases identical to TRBD1. Trimming cost V 6 bases and J 4 bases; bases outside gene matches: 3. The CDR3 sequence is 14 residues long. Germline-derived CDR1 and CDR2 are LNHDA and SQIVND (reference sequence). Written as DNA, the CDR3 is TGTGCCAGTAGCTCGGGACAGGGTAATGAAAAACTGTTTTTT. Amino acid sequence: CASSSGQGNEKLFF.

V and J are TRBV3-1 (or the pseudogene TRBV3-2) and TRBJ1-4, with 7 bases aligning to TRBD1. This CDR3 region has 20 residues. CDR1 is LGHDT, CDR2 YNNKEL, per germline (reference sequence). V lost 1 base, J lost 0 bases, and 14 bases stayed unmatched. The CDR3 DNA is TGTGCCAGCAGCCAAGCCGAACAGGGGAGGCCGATATCAACTAATGAAAAACTGTTTTTT. As protein: CASSQAEQGRPISTNEKLFF.

The chain uses TRBV30 and TRBJ1-2, with D hard to call. CDR1 GTSNPN and CDR2 SVGIG come from the germline V gene (reference sequence). The length of the CDR3 is 9 residues. Trimming shortened V by 5 bases and J by 3 bases, and 1 base separated the two germline ends. In DNA form, the CDR3 reads TGTGCCTGGTACTATGGCTACACCTTC. It yields the protein CAWYYGYTF.

As to this clone: A read error may account for a junction end that differs from germline. V usage is TRBV24-1 and J usage is TRBJ2-1; D not resolved. Germline-derived CDR1 and CDR2 are KGHDR and SFDVKD. The CDR3 loop spans 12 amino acids. CDR3 in amino acids: CATSDLMGLSVF. The CDR3 nucleotides are TGTGCCACCAGTGATTTGATGGGATTAAGTGTCTTC.

CDR3 sequence reads: CASSPPGGVGEKLFF. CDR3 in DNA: TGTGCCAGCAGCCCGCCGGGGGGGGTTGGTGAAAAACTGTTTTTT. V is TRBV27 and J is TRBJ1-4, with D maybe TRBD1 (5 bases). The CDR3 runs to 15 residues. Germline lookup yields CDR1 MNHEY and CDR2 SMNVEV (reference sequence). Trimming cost V 6 bases and J 7 bases, with 18 bases left between them.

The rearrangement uses TRBV27 and TRBJ1-2; 7 bases line up with TRBD1. Germline V gene sequence: CDR1 MNHEY, CDR2 SMNVEV (reference sequence). The CDR3 length is 14 residues. V was pared by 2 bases and J by 4 bases, with 4 bases of the junction left unmatched. The CDR3 nucleotides are TGTGCCAGCAGTTTAACAGGGGAGATCTATGGCTACACCTTC. Encoded protein: CASSLTGEIYGYTF.